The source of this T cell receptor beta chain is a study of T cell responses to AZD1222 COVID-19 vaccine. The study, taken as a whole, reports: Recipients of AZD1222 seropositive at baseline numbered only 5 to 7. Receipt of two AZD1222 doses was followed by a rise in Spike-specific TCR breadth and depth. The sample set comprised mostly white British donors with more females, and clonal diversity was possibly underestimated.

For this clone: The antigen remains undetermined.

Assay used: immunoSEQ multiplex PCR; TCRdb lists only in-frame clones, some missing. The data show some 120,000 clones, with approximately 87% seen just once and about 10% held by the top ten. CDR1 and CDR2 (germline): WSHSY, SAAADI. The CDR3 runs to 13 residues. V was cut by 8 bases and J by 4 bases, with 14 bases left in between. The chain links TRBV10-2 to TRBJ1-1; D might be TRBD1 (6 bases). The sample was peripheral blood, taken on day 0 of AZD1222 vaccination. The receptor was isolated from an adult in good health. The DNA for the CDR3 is TGCGCCAGCGGTCAGGGGTCGAGCACTGAAGCTTTCTTT. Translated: CASGQGSSTEAFF.